The 26 T cell receptor beta chains below were found in one sample sequenced in a study of cytomegalovirus exposure and HLA in healthy donors. Repertoires were generated with immunoSEQ multiplex PCR, while TCRdb's copy carries only in-frame clones and drops some. The data contain roughly 190,000 clones, around nine tenths of them singletons. The source material was PBMCs. These receptor sequences come from a man in his thirties or forties in good health and CMV-seropositive.

CDR3 nucleotide sequence: TGTGCCAGCACCCGTAGTGGGACTAGCGGCACCGGGGAGCTGTTTTTT. Translation: CASTRSGTSGTGELFF. The chain carries TRBV9 and TRBJ2-2; 11 bases are a match to TRBD2. The V gene end was trimmed by 6 bases and the J gene end by 4 bases; junction bases not matched to a gene: 8. The CDR3 runs 16 residues. The V gene's germline CDR1 is SGDLS and CDR2 YYNGEE.

V and J are TRBV7-2 and TRBJ1-1, with 7 nucleotides matching TRBD1. Looked up from germline, CDR1 is SGHTA and CDR2 is FQGNSA. The length of the CDR3 is 15 residues. V shed 5 bases, J shed 1 base, and the junction held 7 bases outside the gene matches. CDR3 bases: TGTGCCAGCAGCCCGGGGACAGTCCCGAACACTGAAGCTTTCTTT. Its protein product is CASSPGTVPNTEAFF.

The genes are TRBV5-1 and TRBJ2-7; 10 bases agree with TRBD2. The length of the CDR3 is 16 residues. Losses at the gene ends were 6 bases for V and 1 base for J; bases not matched to a gene: 10. Germline CDR1 reads SGHRS; CDR2 reads YFSETQ. The CDR3 loop is CASNVDSGRPSYEQYF. DNA for the CDR3: TGCGCCAGCAACGTTGATAGCGGGAGGCCGTCCTACGAGCAGTACTTC.

The rearrangement uses TRBV5-1 and TRBJ2-1; D remains unclear. Germline V gene lookup returns CDR1 SGHRS and CDR2 YFSETQ. The CDR3 is 13 residues long. The V end was cut by 0 bases, the J end by 8 bases, with 9 bases between. The CDR3 DNA follows: TGCGCCAGCAGCTTGGAACCCCCCGATGAGCAGTTCTTC. This sequence encodes CASSLEPPDEQFF.

The chain recombines TRBV28 with TRBJ2-7; no firm D call. The CDR3 sequence is 14 residues long. With 2 bases removed from V and 4 bases from J, the gap between germline ends came to 12 bases. From germline, CDR1 is MDHEN and CDR2 SYDVKM. The CDR3 loop reads CASSLPGPKYEQYF. The DNA for the CDR3 is TGTGCCAGCAGTTTACCCGGACCGAAATACGAGCAGTACTTC.

J is TRBJ1-1 and V is TRBV7-2; D is uncertain. The V end lost 1 base, the J end lost 8 bases, and 17 bases lay between the germline ends. The CDR3 extends over 15 amino acids. Per the germline V gene, CDR1 is SGHTA and CDR2 is FQGNSA. DNA of the CDR3: TGTGCCAGCAGCTTAGGGTTTTGGCCGACGGGAGAAGCTTTCTTT. It encodes CASSLGFWPTGEAFF.

This clone has just one count. The chain links TRBV18 to TRBJ1-2, with 9 bases aligning to TRBD1. CDR3 length: 15 residues. J gave up 4 bases and V 0 bases, and 3 bases lay outside the gene matches. Germline V gives CDR1 KGHSH, CDR2 LQKENI. In nucleotides, the CDR3 is TGTGCCAGCTCACCACCGGACAGGGGACTCTATGGCTACACCTTC. It specifies CASSPPDRGLYGYTF.

The chain employs TRBV9 and TRBJ2-3; 11 bases fit TRBD1. The CDR3 has 15 amino acids. V was clipped by 4 bases and J by 1 base; unmatched bases: 2. Germline V gene data show CDR1 as SGDLS and CDR2 as YYNGEE. In DNA form, the CDR3 reads TGTGCCAGCAGCCGGACAGGGGGCCGCACAGATACGCAGTATTTT. This encodes CASSRTGGRTDTQYF.

The chain links TRBV11-2 to TRBJ2-7; a weak D match, TRBD2 (5 bases). Germline V gene data show CDR1 as SGHAT and CDR2 as FQNNGV. This CDR3 is built from 14 residues. With 4 bases removed from V and 3 bases from J, the gap between germline ends came to 13 bases. The CDR3 coding sequence is TGTGCCAGCAGCTCTCGAGGGTTAGGCTACGAGCAGTACTTC. It translates to CASSSRGLGYEQYF.

This sequence joins TRBV5-1 and TRBJ2-3; TRBD1 is a possible D gene (6 bases). Germline values: CDR1 SGHRS, CDR2 YFSETQ. The V gene lost 2 bases and the J gene lost 5 bases, with 9 bases spanning the gap. CDR3 length equals 13 residues. This CDR3 is CASSFGGEDTQYF. The CDR3 nucleotides read TGCGCCAGCAGCTTTGGGGGCGAAGATACGCAGTATTTT.

The chain carries TRBV7-9 and TRBJ2-5; D call uncertain. Germline V CDR1 and CDR2: SEHNR, FQNEAQ (reference sequence). V lost 9 bases and J 4 bases, leaving 15 bases between the germline ends. This CDR3 comprises 13 residues. The CDR3 spells CASTGRSRETQYF. DNA for the CDR3: TGTGCCAGTACCGGACGTTCCAGAGAGACCCAGTACTTC.

The V gene is TRBV2, the J gene TRBJ1-1; D is unresolved. Deletions cut 9 bases from V and 1 base from J, with 9 bases between. CDR1 and CDR2 (germline): SNHLY, FYNNEI. The CDR3 totals 12 residues. CDR3 in amino acids: CASARENTEAFF. DNA for the CDR3: TGTGCCAGTGCTAGAGAGAACACTGAAGCTTTCTTT.

The rearrangement links TRBV5-8 to TRBJ1-2, with a possible D match to TRBD1 (5 bases). Deletions cut 4 bases from V and 4 bases from J, with 11 bases between. From germline, CDR1 is SGHTS and CDR2 YDEGEE. This CDR3 spans 13 amino acids. The CDR3 DNA reads TGTGCCAGCAGCCTCAGGGTAGGCTATGGCTACACCTTC. Translating gives CASSLRVGYGYTF.

J is TRBJ2-5 and V is TRBV5-6; no reliable D call. Germline V gene lookup returns CDR1 SGHDT and CDR2 YYEEEE. V was clipped by 4 bases and J by 5 bases, with 24 bases between them. There are 17 residues in the CDR3. CDR3 in amino acids: CASSPSSGRLWRETQYF. DNA of the CDR3: TGTGCCAGCAGCCCCAGTTCCGGCCGACTGTGGCGGGAGACCCAGTACTTC.

This chain uses TRBV9 with TRBJ2-5; 11 positions match TRBD1. From germline, CDR1 is SGDLS and CDR2 YYNGEE. There are 15 residues in the CDR3. V shed 2 bases and J 5 bases; nucleotides not matched to a gene: 5. The CDR3 loop reads CASSVGQGGGETQYF. For the CDR3, the DNA is TGTGCCAGCAGCGTGGGACAGGGGGGTGGCGAGACCCAGTACTTC.

The gene calls are TRBV7-2 and TRBJ2-4; the match to TRBD1 covers 8 bases. This CDR3 spans 16 amino acids. Germline V gives CDR1 SGHTA, CDR2 FQGNSA. The V segment lost 4 bases and the J segment 4 bases; nucleotides outside the gene matches: 9. The DNA of the CDR3 is TGTGCCAGCAGCTCCAATGGACAGGGCCGAAAAAACATTCAGTACTTC. Translated: CASSSNGQGRKNIQYF.

CDR3 nucleotide sequence: TGCAGCGTGTCCCGCAGGGGCGCGGGGGCAACAGGGGAGACCCAGTACTTC. This translates into CSVSRRGAGATGETQYF. The chain couples TRBV29-1 to TRBJ2-5, with a tentative D call TRBD2 (7 bases). The V gene's germline CDR1 is SQVTM and CDR2 ANQGSEA. The V and J ends lost 6 bases and 5 bases respectively, with 28 bases between them. This CDR3 contains 17 residues.

The chain has TRBV5-1 and TRBJ2-2; D unresolved. Germline CDR1 reads SGHRS; CDR2 reads YFSETQ. The V end lost 0 bases, the J end lost 0 bases, and 9 bases lay between the germline ends. The CDR3 has 16 residues. In DNA form, the CDR3 reads TGCGCCAGCAGCTTGGGGGGTAGTCCGAACACCGGGGAGCTGTTTTTT. As protein: CASSLGGSPNTGELFF.

The chain is built from TRBV4-1 and TRBJ2-2; 8 nucleotides line up with TRBD1. This CDR3 is 14 amino acids long. The junction had 4 bases not matched to a gene; V was cut back by 4 bases and J by 6 bases. The germline CDR1 and CDR2 sequences are MGHRA and YSYEKL. The CDR3: CASSPRTGSGELFF. The CDR3 DNA is TGCGCCAGCAGCCCCCGGACAGGGTCCGGGGAGCTGTTTTTT.

This chain joins TRBV7-9 and TRBJ1-1, with a weak D call TRBD1 (5 bases). CDR3 size: 14 residues. V lost 2 bases, J lost 5 bases, and 12 bases lay in between. Per the germline V gene, CDR1 is SEHNR and CDR2 is FQNEAQ (reference sequence). CDR3 DNA: TGTGCCAGCAGCTTATCGGGGGTGGAGACTGAAGCTTTCTTT. Protein sequence: CASSLSGVETEAFF.

The V gene is TRBV7-9, the J gene TRBJ1-2; D uncertain. The CDR3 totals 13 residues. CDR1 and CDR2 from the germline V gene are SEHNR and FQNEAQ (reference sequence). Trimming left V 7 bases short and J 4 bases short, with 13 bases between. DNA of the CDR3: TGTGCCAGCACCCTCCTGACGGGCTATGGCTACACCTTC. Protein: CASTLLTGYGYTF. The whole variable domain, filled in from reference TRBV7-9 and TRBJ1-2, reads DTGVSQNPRHKITKRGQNVTFRCDPISEHNRLYWYRQTLGQGPEFLTYFQNEAQLEKSRLLSDRFSAERPKGSFSTLEIQRTEQGDSAMYLCASTLLTGYGYTFGSGTRLTVV.

The rearrangement joins TRBV30 to TRBJ1-2; D might be TRBD1 (5 bases). Trimming took off 0 bases at V and 1 base at J, with 9 bases between the two ends. Germline CDR1 GTSNPN, CDR2 SVGIG (reference sequence). The CDR3 length is 14 residues. CDR3 in DNA: TGTGCCTGGAGTGTGGCAGGGCTTAACTATGGCTACACCTTC. Its translation: CAWSVAGLNYGYTF. Full variable domain (rest looked up from reference TRBV30 and TRBJ1-2): SQTIHQWPATLVQPVGSPLSLECTVEGTSNPNLYWYRQAAGRGLQLLFYSVGIGQISSEVPQNLSASRPQDRQFILSSKKLLLSDSGFYLCAWSVAGLNYGYTFGSGTRLTVV.

The CDR3 DNA reads TGTGCCAGCAGCCCTACGCGGGGGGGCCGAGAGACCCAGTACTTC. This translates into CASSPTRGGRETQYF. The genes are TRBV5-4 and TRBJ2-5; 9 bases line up with TRBD2. The CDR3 is 15 residues long. Germline values: CDR1 SGHNT, CDR2 YYREEE (reference sequence). Losses at the gene ends were 4 bases for V and 4 bases for J; bases not matched to a gene: 8.

In its sample, this clone was seen once. The chain recombines TRBV6-1 with TRBJ1-1; TRBD1 aligns across 8 bases. The CDR3 is made up of 17 amino acids. CDR1 is MNHNS, CDR2 SASEGT, per germline. Losses at the gene ends were 3 bases for V and 1 base for J; bases not matched to a gene: 10. The CDR3 sequence: CASSDISRTGQNTEAFF. In DNA form, the CDR3 reads TGTGCCAGCAGTGATATTTCCAGGACAGGGCAGAACACTGAAGCTTTCTTT.

V and J are TRBV11-2 and TRBJ1-1; D is unresolved. This CDR3 spans 13 amino acids. Germline CDR1 reads SGHAT; CDR2 reads FQNNGV. V was pared by 4 bases and J by 0 bases, with 6 bases between. The CDR3 loop reads CASSSSLNTEAFF. CDR3 coding DNA: TGTGCCAGCAGCTCGAGCTTGAACACTGAAGCTTTCTTT.

The J gene is TRBJ1-2, the V gene TRBV2, with D perhaps matching TRBD1 (5 bases). The CDR3 covers 14 residues. Germline values: CDR1 SNHLY, CDR2 FYNNEI. Trimming removed 8 bases at V and 2 bases at J, with 15 bases between. This CDR3 is CASVDQGVNYGYTF. The CDR3, as DNA: TGTGCCAGCGTTGATCAAGGGGTGAACTATGGCTACACCTTC.